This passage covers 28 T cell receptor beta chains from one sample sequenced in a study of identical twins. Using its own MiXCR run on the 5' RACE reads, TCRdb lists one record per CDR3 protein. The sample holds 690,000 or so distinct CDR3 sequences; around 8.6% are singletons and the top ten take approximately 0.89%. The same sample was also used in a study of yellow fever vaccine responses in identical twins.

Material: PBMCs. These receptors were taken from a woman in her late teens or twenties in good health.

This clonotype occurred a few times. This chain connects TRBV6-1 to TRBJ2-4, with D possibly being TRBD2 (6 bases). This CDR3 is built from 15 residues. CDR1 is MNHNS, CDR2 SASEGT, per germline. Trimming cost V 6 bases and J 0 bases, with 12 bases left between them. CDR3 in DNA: TGTGCCAGCAGCTCCGCGGGGCTAGCCAAAAACATTCAGTACTTC. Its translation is CASSSAGLAKNIQYF.

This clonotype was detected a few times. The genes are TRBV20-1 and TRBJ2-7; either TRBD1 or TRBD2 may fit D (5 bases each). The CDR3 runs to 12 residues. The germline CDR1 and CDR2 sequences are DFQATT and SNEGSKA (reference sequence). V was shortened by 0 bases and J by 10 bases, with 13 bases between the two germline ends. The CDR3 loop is CSAREPTGPQYF. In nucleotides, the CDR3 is TGCAGTGCTAGAGAACCGACGGGACCACAGTACTTC.

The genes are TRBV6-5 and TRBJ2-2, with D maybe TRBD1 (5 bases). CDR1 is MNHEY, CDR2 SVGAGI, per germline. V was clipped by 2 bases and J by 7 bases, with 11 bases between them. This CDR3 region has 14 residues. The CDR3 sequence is CASSYKGPGGELFF. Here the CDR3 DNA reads TGTGCCAGCAGTTACAAGGGGCCCGGCGGGGAGCTGTTTTTT.

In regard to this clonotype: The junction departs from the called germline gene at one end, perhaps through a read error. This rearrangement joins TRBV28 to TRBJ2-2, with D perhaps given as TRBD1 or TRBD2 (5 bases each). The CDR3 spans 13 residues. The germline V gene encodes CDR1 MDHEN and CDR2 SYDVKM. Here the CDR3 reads CASSRGEAGELIF. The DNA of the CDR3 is TGTGCCAGCAGTAGGGGAGAAGCCGGGGAGCTGATTTTT.

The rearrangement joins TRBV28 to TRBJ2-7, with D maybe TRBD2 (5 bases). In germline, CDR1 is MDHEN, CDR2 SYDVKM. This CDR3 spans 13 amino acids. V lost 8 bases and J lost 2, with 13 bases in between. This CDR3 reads CASSVRVTYEQYF. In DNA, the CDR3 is TGTGCCAGCTCCGTGAGGGTCACCTACGAGCAGTACTTC.

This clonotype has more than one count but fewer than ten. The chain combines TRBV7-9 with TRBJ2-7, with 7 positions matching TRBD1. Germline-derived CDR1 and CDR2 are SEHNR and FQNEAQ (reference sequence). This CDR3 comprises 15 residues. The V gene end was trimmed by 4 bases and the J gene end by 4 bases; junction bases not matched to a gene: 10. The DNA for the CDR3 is TGTGCCAGCAGCTCCCGGACCGGGACAGATTACGAGCAGTACTTC. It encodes CASSSRTGTDYEQYF. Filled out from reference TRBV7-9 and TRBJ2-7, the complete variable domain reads DTGVSQNPRHKITKRGQNVTFRCDPISEHNRLYWYRQTLGQGPEFLTYFQNEAQLEKSRLLSDRFSAERPKGSFSTLEIQRTEQGDSAMYLCASSSRTGTDYEQYFGPGTRLTVT.

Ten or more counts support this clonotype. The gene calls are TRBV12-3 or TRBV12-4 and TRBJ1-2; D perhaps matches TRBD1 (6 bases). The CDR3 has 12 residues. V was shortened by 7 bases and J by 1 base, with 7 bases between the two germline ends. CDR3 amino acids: CASTRGNYGYTF. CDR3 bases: TGTGCCAGCACCAGGGGTAACTATGGCTACACCTTC.

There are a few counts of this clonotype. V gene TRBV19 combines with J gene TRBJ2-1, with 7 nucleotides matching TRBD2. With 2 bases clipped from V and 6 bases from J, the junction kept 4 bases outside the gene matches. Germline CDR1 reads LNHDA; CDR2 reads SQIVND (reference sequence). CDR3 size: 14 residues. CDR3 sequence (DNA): TGTGCCAGTAGTATAAAAGCGGGGCCCAATGAGCAGTTCTTC. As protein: CASSIKAGPNEQFF.

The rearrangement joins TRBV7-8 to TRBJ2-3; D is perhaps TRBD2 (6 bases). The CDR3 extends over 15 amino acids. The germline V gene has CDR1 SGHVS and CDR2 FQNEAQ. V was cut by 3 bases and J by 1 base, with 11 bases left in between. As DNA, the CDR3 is TGTGCCAGCAGCTTCTGGAGGGAACGCACAGATACGCAGTATTTT. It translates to CASSFWRERTDTQYF.

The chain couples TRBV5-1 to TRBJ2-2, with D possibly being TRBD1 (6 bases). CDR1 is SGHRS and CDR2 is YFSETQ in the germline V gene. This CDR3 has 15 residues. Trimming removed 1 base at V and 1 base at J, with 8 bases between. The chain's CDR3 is CASSLTQGNTGELFF. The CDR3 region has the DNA TGCGCCAGCAGCTTGACACAGGGGAACACCGGGGAGCTGTTTTTT.

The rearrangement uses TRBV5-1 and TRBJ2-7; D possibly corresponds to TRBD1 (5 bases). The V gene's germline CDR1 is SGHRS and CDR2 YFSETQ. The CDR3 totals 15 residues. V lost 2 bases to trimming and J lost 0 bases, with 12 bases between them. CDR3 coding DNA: TGCGCCAGCAGCTTCAGGGCGGCAGGCTCCTACGAGCAGTACTTC. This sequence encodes CASSFRAAGSYEQYF.

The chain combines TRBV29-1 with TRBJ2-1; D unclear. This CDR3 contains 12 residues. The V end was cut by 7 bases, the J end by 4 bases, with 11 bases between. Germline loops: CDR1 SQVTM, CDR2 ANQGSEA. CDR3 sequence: CSARPVYNEQFF. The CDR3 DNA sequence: TGCAGCGCCCGTCCGGTATACAATGAGCAGTTCTTC.

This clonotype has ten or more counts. CDR3 sequence reads: CASTPFLGQSYEQYF. The CDR3 bases are TGTGCCAGCACCCCCTTTTTGGGACAGTCCTACGAGCAGTACTTC. The gene calls are TRBV6-2 or TRBV6-3 and TRBJ2-7; TRBD1 agrees at 7 bases. With 7 bases clipped from V and 1 base from J, the junction kept 10 bases outside the gene matches. Germline V gene data show CDR1 as MNHEY and CDR2 as SVGEGT. The CDR3 spans 15 residues.

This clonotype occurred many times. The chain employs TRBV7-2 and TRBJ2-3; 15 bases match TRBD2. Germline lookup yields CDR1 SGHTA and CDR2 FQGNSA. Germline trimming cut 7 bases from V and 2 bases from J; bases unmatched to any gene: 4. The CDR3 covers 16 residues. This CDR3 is CASTRTSGRATDTQYF. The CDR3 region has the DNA TGTGCCAGCACCCGGACTAGCGGGAGGGCCACAGATACGCAGTATTTT.

The CDR3 reads CASSSTSAPTNEQFF. In nucleotides, the CDR3 is TGTGCCAGCAGCTCCACTAGCGCGCCTACCAATGAGCAGTTCTTC. The chain joins TRBV7-9 to TRBJ2-1, with 7 positions matching TRBD2. Germline trimming cut 4 bases from V and 6 bases from J; bases unmatched to any gene: 9. The germline gives CDR1 SEHNR, CDR2 FQNEAQ (reference sequence). The CDR3 length is 15 residues. The full variable domain, completed using reference TRBV7-9 and TRBJ2-1, is DTGVSQNPRHKITKRGQNVTFRCDPISEHNRLYWYRQTLGQGPEFLTYFQNEAQLEKSRLLSDRFSAERPKGSFSTLEIQRTEQGDSAMYLCASSSTSAPTNEQFFGPGTRLTVL.

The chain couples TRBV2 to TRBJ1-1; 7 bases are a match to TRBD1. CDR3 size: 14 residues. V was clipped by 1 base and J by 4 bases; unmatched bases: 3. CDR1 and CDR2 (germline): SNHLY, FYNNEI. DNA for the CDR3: TGTGCCAGCAGTGAAGAACAGGGGATCACTGAAGCTTTCTTT. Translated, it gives CASSEEQGITEAFF.

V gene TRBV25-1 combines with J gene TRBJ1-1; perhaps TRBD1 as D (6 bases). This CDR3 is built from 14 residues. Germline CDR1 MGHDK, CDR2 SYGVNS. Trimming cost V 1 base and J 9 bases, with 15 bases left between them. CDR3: CASSEFWGQSKAFF. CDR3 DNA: TGTGCCAGCAGTGAATTTTGGGGGCAGAGTAAAGCTTTCTTT.

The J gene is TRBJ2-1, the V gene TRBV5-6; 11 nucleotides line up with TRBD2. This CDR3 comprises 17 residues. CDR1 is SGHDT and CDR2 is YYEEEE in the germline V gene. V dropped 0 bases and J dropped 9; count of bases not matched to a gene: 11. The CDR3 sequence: CASSLARASGGSAEQFF. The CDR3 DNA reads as TGTGCCAGCAGCTTGGCCCGAGCTAGCGGGGGGTCTGCTGAGCAGTTCTTC.

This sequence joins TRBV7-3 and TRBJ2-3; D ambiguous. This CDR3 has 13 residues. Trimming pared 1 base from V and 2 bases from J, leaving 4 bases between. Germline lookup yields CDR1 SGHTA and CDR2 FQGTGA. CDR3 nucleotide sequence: TGTGCCAGCAGCTTAATGGACACAGATACGCAGTATTTT. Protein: CASSLMDTDTQYF.

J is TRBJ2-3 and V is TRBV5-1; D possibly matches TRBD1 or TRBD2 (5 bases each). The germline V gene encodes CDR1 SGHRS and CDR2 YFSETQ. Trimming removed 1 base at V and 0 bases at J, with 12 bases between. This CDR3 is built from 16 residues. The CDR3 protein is CASSLRGASSTDTQYF. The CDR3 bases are TGCGCCAGCAGCTTGAGGGGAGCCTCTAGCACAGATACGCAGTATTTT.

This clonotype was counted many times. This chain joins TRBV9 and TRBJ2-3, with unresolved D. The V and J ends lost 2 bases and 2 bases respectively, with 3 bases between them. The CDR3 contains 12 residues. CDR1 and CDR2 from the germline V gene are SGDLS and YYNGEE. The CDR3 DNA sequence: TGTGCCAGCAGCGTGTACACAGATACGCAGTATTTT. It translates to CASSVYTDTQYF. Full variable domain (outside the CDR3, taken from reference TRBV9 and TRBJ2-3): DSGVTQTPKHLITATGQRVTLRCSPRSGDLSVYWYQQSLDQGLQFLIQYYNGEERAKGNILERFSAQQFPDLHSELNLSSLELGDSALYFCASSVYTDTQYFGPGTRLTVL.

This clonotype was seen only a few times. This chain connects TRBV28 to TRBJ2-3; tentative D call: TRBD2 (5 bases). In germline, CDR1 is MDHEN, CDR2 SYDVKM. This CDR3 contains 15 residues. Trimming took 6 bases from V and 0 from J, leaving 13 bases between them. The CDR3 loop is CASSSLRRSTDTQYF. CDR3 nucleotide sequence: TGTGCCAGCAGCTCCCTGAGGAGGAGCACAGATACGCAGTATTTT.

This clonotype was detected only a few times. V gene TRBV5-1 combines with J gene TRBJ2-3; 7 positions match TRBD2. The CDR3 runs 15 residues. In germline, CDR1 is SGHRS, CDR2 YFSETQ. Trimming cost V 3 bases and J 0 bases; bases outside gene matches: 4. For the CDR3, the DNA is TGCGCCAGCAGCTGGAAGGGAGGGAGCACAGATACGCAGTATTTT. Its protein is CASSWKGGSTDTQYF.

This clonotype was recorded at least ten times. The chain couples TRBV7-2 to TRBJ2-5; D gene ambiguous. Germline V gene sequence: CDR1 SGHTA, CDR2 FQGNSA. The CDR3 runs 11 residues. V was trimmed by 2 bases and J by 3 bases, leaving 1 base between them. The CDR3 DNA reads TGTGCCAGCAGCTTAAAAGAGACCCAGTACTTC. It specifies CASSLKETQYF.

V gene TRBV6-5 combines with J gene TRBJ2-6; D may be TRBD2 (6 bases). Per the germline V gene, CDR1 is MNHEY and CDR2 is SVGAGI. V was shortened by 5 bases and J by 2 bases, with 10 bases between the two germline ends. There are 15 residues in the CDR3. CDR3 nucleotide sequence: TGTGCCAGCAGTAACGGGGAGGCTGGGGCCAACGTCCTGACTTTC. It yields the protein CASSNGEAGANVLTF.

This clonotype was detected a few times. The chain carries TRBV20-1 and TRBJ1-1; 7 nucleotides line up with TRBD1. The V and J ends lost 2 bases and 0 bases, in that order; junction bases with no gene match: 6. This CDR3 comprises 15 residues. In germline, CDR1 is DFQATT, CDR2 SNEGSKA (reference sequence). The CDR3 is CSARYPGQLNTEAFF. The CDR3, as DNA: TGCAGTGCTAGATATCCGGGACAGCTGAACACTGAAGCTTTCTTT.

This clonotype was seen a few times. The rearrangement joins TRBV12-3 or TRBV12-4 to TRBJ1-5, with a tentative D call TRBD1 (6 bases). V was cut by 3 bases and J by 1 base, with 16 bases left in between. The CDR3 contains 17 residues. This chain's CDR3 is CASSFAGSGESNQPQHF. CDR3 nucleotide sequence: TGTGCCAGCAGTTTTGCCGGTTCAGGGGAAAGCAATCAGCCCCAGCATTTT.

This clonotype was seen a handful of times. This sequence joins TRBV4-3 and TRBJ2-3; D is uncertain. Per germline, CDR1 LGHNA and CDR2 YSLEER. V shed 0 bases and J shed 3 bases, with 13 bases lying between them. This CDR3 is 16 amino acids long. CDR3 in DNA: TGCGCCAGCAGCCAAGACCCCGCCCGAGCGACAGATACGCAGTATTTT. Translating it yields CASSQDPARATDTQYF.